The rows below give T cell receptor beta chains drawn from one sample of a study of long-term antiretroviral therapy in people with HIV. This table comes from immunoSEQ multiplex PCR, and its TCRdb copy is limited to in-frame clones, with some not included. The repertoire holds about 33,000 clones, roughly 96% seen once, with 2% to 3% in the top ten. The specimen comprised unsorted PBMCs, sampled roughly 6.4 years after starting antiretroviral therapy. These receptors were obtained from a man aged 30 to 45 with HIV. Both conserved end residues are part of each CDR3.

J: TRBJ2-7; V: TRBV27; CDR3: CASSSQTGNDEQYF
J: TRBJ2-1; V: TRBV15; CDR3: CATSRASGGRAGNEQFF
J: TRBJ2-3; V: TRBV19; CDR3: CASSIVAVDTQYF
J: TRBJ2-3; V: TRBV6-1; CDR3: CASSEAGAGGTQYF
J: TRBJ2-7; V: TRBV7-9; CDR3: CASSAPGEQYF
J: TRBJ2-7; V: TRBV2; CDR3: CASSFGRGYEQYF
J: TRBJ2-3; V: TRBV13; CDR3: CASSSTSGGTDTQYF
J: TRBJ1-1; V: TRBV6-5; CDR3: CASANDRSIAFF
J: TRBJ2-7; V: TRBV4-1; CDR3: CASSHLPGTSDYEQYF
J: TRBJ2-7; V: TRBV7-4; CDR3: CASSLGGRASLEQYF
J: TRBJ1-5; V: TRBV19; CDR3: CASSIDHEPQPQHF
J: TRBJ1-2; V: TRBV14; CDR3: CASSPWDRGFGYGYTF
J: TRBJ2-5; V: TRBV4-1; CDR3: CASSQQGGSRETQYF
J: TRBJ2-2; V: TRBV11-3; CDR3: CASSPLGANTGELFF
J: TRBJ2-7; V: TRBV5-4; CDR3: CASSPQGVMSEQYF
J: TRBJ2-2; V: TRBV6-6; CDR3: CASSRGELFF
J: TRBJ2-3; V: TRBV4-3; CDR3: CASSQDKDRAQDTQYF
J: TRBJ1-1; V: TRBV30; CDR3: CAWSKGGGGTEAFF
J: TRBJ2-7; V: TRBV2; CDR3: CASSELSRGYEQYF
J: TRBJ1-5; V: TRBV4-3; CDR3: CASSQGQGQPQHF
J: TRBJ2-3; V: TRBV13; CDR3: CASSPGSDSDTQYF
J: TRBJ2-1; V: TRBV7-7; CDR3: CASSPGTENNEQFF
J: TRBJ2-7; V: TRBV23-1; CDR3: CASCWTSKDEQYF
J: TRBJ1-5; V: TRBV19; CDR3: CASSIVLGRGFSSQPQHF
J: TRBJ2-1; V: TRBV13; CDR3: CASSQTPGLAVNNEQFF
J: TRBJ1-1; V: TRBV27; CDR3: CASSLVGTNTEAFF
J: TRBJ2-2; V: TRBV12-5; CDR3: CASGLGQGHTGELFF
J: TRBJ1-1; V: TRBV19; CDR3: CASSILSGVPEAFF
J: TRBJ2-1; V: TRBV2; CDR3: CASSEAGGPYNEQFF
J: TRBJ2-1; V: TRBV4-3; CDR3: CASSQDVGRVAAGEQFF
J: TRBJ1-1; V: TRBV6-1; CDR3: CASSERSETAVAFF
J: TRBJ2-1; V: TRBV10-3; CDR3: CAISEPPASGSGEQFF
J: TRBJ1-4; V: TRBV7-9; CDR3: CASSPLGLLEKLFF
J: TRBJ2-1; V: TRBV7-2; CDR3: CASSPYDEQFF
J: TRBJ1-2; V: TRBV5-1; CDR3: CASSLARWVVYGYTF
J: TRBJ1-5; V: TRBV6-6; CDR3: CASSYRPQPQHF
J: TRBJ2-7; V: TRBV29-1; CDR3: CSVKDREYEQYF
J: TRBJ2-7; V: TRBV7-8; CDR3: CASSWGLAGGGEQYF
J: TRBJ1-4; V: TRBV4-2; CDR3: CASSQGGSLFF
J: TRBJ2-1; V: TRBV11-2; CDR3: CASSFKTPDRDNEQFF
J: TRBJ2-2; V: TRBV5-5; CDR3: CASSFLPTRTTGELFF
J: TRBJ1-5; V: TRBV5-1; CDR3: CASSLVCWPQHF
J: TRBJ1-2; V: TRBV13; CDR3: CASSFEPLGGSDGYTF
J: TRBJ2-7; V: TRBV2; CDR3: CASSDWQGASYEQYF
J: TRBJ2-7; V: TRBV5-1; CDR3: CARVPSTVRRYEQYF
J: TRBJ1-2; V: TRBV19; CDR3: CARPDGYTF
J: TRBJ2-7; V: TRBV11-2; CDR3: CASRPPARGKVHEQYF